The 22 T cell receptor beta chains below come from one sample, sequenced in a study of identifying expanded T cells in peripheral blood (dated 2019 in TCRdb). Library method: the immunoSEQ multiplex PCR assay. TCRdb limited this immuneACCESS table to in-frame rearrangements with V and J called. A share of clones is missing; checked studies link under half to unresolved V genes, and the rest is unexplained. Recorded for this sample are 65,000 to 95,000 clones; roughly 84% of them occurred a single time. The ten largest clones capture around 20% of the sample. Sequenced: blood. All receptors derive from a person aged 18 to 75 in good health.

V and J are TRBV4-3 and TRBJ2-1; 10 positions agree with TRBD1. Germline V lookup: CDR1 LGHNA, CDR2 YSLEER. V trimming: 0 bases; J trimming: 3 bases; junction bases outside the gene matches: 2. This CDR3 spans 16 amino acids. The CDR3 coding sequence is TGCGCCAGCAGCCAAGACCGGGACAGGGGCTACAATGAGCAGTTCTTC. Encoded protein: CASSQDRDRGYNEQFF.

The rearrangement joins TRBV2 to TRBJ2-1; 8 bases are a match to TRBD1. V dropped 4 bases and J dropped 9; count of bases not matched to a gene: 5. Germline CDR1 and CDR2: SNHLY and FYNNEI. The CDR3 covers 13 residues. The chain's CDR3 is CASSGRTGIEQFF. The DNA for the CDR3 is TGTGCCAGCAGTGGCAGGACAGGGATTGAGCAGTTCTTC.

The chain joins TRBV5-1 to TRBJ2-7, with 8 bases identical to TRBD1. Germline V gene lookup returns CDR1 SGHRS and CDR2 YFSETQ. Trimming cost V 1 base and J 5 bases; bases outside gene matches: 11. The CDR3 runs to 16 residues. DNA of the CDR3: TGCGCCAGCAGCTTGTTTACAGGGGGAACGGGCAACGAGCAGTACTTC. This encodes CASSLFTGGTGNEQYF.

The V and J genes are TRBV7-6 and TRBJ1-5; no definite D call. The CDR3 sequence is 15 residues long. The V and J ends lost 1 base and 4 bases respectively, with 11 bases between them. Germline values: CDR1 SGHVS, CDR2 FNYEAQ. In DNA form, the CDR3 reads TGTGCCAGCAGCTTAGTGGGAGATGGGAATCAGCCCCAGCATTTT. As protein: CASSLVGDGNQPQHF.

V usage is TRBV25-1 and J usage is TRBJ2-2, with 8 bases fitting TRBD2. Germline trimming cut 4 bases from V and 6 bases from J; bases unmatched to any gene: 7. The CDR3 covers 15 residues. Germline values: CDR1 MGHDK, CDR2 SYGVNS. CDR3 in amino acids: CASSVTGTSSGELFF. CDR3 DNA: TGTGCCAGCAGTGTAACCGGGACTAGTTCCGGGGAGCTGTTTTTT.

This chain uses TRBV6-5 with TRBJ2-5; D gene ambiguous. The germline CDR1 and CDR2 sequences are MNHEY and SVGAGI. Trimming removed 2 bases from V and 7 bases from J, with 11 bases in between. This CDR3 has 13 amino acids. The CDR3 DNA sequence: TGTGCCAGCAGTTACGAGCTAGACGGGACCCAGTACTTC. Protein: CASSYELDGTQYF.

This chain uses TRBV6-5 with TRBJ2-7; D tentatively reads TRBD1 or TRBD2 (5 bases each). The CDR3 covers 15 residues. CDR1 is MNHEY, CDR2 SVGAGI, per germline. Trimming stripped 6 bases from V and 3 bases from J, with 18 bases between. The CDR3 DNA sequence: TGTGCCAGCAGGCCCAGGGAGAGTTTGGGCTACGAGCAGTACTTC. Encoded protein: CASRPRESLGYEQYF.

The CDR3 nucleotides are TGTGCCAGCAGCTTCTCTTCCTACGAGCAGTACTTC. It is translated as CASSFSSYEQYF. This chain uses TRBV7-2 with TRBJ2-7; D gene unclear. Trimming left V 3 bases short and J 1 base short, with 4 bases between. Per the germline V gene, CDR1 is SGHTA and CDR2 is FQGNSA. This CDR3 contains 12 residues.

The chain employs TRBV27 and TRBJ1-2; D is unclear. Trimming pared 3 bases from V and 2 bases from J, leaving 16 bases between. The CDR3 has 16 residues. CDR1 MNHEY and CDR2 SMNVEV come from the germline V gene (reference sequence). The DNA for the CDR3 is TGTGCCAGCAGTTTTTATCCGACGGTCTTAAACTATGGCTACACCTTC. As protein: CASSFYPTVLNYGYTF.

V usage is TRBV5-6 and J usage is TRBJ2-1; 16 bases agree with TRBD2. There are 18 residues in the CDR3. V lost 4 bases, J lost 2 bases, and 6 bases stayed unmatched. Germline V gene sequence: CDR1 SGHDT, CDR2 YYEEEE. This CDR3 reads CASSGGLAGGRTYNEQFF. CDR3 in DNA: TGTGCCAGCAGCGGGGGACTAGCGGGAGGGCGCACCTACAATGAGCAGTTCTTC. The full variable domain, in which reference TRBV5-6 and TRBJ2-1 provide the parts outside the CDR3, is DAGVTQSPTHLIKTRGQQVTLRCSPKSGHDTVSWYQQALGQGPQFIFQYYEEEERQRGNFPDRFSGHQFPNYSSELNVNALLLGDSALYLCASSGGLAGGRTYNEQFFGPGTRLTVL.

For the CDR3, the DNA is TGTGCCAGCAGCTTGGACAGGGGACATTACTATGGCTACACCTTC. This translates into CASSLDRGHYYGYTF. The genes are TRBV7-2 and TRBJ1-2; 9 bases agree with TRBD1. V shed 3 bases, J shed 3 bases, and the junction held 5 bases outside the gene matches. The CDR3 spans 15 residues. Germline V gene data show CDR1 as SGHTA and CDR2 as FQGNSA.

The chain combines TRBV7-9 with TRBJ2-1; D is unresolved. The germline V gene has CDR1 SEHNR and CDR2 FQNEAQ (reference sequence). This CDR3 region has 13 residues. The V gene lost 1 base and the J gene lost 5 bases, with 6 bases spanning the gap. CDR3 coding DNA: TGTGCCAGCAGCTTAGGGGCAAACAATGAGCAGTTCTTC. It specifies CASSLGANNEQFF.

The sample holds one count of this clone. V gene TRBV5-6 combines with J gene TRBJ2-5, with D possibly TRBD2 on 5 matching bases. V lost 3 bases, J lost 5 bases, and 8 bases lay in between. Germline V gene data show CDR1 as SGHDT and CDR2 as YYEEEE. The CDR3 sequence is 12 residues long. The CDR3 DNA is TGTGCCAGCAGCTCCCCGGGGGAGACCCAGTACTTC. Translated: CASSSPGETQYF.

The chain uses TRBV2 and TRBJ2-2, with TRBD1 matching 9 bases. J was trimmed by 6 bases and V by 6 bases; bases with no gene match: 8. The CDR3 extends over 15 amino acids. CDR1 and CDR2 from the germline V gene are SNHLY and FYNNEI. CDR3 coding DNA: TGTGCCAGCAGCCCCACCCGGACAGGGGCCGGGGAGCTGTTTTTT. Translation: CASSPTRTGAGELFF.

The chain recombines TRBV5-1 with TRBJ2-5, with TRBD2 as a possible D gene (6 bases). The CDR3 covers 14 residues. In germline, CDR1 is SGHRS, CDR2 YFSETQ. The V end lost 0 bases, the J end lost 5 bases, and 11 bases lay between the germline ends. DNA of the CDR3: TGCGCCAGCAGCTTGGAACTAGCCGGGGAGACCCAGTACTTC. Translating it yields CASSLELAGETQYF.

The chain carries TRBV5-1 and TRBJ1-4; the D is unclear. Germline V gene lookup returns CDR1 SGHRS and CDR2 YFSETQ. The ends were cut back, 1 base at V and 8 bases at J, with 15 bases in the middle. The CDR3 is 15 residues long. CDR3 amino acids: CASSLLGGFEEKLFF. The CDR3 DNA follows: TGCGCCAGCAGCTTGCTGGGAGGGTTCGAGGAAAAACTGTTTTTT.

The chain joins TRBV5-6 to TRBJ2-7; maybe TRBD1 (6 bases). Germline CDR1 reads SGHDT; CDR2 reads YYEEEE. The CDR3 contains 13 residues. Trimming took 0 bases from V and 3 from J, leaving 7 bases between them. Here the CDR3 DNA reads TGTGCCAGCAGCTTGGACAGGGACTACGAGCAGTACTTC. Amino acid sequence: CASSLDRDYEQYF.

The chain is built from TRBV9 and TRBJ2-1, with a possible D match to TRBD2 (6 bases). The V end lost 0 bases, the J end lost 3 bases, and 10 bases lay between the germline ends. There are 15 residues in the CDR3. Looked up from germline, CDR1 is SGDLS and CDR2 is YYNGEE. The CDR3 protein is CASSVVAANYNEQFF. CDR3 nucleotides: TGTGCCAGCAGCGTAGTAGCGGCAAACTACAATGAGCAGTTCTTC.

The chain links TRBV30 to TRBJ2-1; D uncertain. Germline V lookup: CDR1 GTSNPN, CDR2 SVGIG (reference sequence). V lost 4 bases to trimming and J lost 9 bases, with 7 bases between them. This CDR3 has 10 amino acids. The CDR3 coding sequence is TGTGCCTGGAAGGCTTCTGAGCAGTTCTTC. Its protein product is CAWKASEQFF.

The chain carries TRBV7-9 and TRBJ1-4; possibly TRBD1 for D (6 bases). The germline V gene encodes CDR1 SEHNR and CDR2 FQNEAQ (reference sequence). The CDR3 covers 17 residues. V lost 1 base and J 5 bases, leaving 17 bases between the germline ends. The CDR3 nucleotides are TGTGCCAGCAGCTTAGTCATCTCGTCAGGGGCAAATGAAAAACTGTTTTTT. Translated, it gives CASSLVISSGANEKLFF. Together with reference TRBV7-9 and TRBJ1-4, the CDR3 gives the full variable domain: DTGVSQNPRHKITKRGQNVTFRCDPISEHNRLYWYRQTLGQGPEFLTYFQNEAQLEKSRLLSDRFSAERPKGSFSTLEIQRTEQGDSAMYLCASSLVISSGANEKLFFGSGTQLSVL.

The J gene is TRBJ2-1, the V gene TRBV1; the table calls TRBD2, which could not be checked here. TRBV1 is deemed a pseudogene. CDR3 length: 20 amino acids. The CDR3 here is CTSSLRTTSGRAPSYNEQFF. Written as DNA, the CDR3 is TGCACCAGCAGCCTTCGAACGACTAGCGGGAGGGCCCCCTCTTACAATGAGCAGTTCTTC.

In DNA form, the CDR3 reads TGTGCCAGCAGCTCAGTCCAGGGGGTTTGGGGCACAGATACGCAGTATTTT. It specifies CASSSVQGVWGTDTQYF. The J gene is TRBJ2-3, the V gene TRBV7-2, with TRBD1 matching 7 bases. The CDR3 runs 17 residues. Trimming removed 4 bases from V and 1 base from J; junction bases left unmatched: 11. The germline V gene encodes CDR1 SGHTA and CDR2 FQGNSA.